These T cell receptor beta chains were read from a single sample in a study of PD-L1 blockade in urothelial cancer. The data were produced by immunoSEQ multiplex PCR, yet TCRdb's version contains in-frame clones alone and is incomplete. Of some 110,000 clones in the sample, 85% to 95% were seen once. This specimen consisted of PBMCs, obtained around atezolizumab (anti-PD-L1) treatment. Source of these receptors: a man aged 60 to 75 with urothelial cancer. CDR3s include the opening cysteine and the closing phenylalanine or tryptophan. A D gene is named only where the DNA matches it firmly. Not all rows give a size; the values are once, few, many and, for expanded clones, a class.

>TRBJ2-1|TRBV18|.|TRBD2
TGTGCCAGCTCACCTCTGACTAGCGGAGACAATGAGCAGTTCTTC
CASSPLTSGDNEQFF
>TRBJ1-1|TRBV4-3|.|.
TGCGCCAGCAGCCAAGATCTGGGCAGGGACACTGAAGCTTTCTTT
CASSQDLGRDTEAFF
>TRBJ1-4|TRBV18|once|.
TGTGCCAGCTCACCAGCGGCCACTAATGAAAAACTGTTTTTT
CASSPAATNEKLFF
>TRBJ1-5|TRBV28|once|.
TGTGCCAGCAGTTGGCAGGGGAATCAGCCCCAGCATTTT
CASSWQGNQPQHF
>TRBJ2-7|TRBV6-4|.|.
TGTGCCAGCAGTGTGATATCGGTCGAGCAGTACTTC
CASSVISVEQYF
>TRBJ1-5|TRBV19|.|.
TGTGCCAGTAGTATAGATCGGGGGGGGCGTCAGCCCCAGCATTTT
CASSIDRGGRQPQHF
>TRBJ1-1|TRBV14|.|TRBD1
TGTGCCAGCTCAATGACGAGACAGGGTCGGATGAACACTGAAGCTTTCTTT
CASSMTRQGRMNTEAFF
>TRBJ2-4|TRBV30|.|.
TGTGCCTGGAGTGTGGCTGTTGCCAAAAACATTCAGTACTTC
CAWSVAVAKNIQYF
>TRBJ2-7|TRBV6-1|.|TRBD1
TGTGCCAGCATTACGACAGGGGGTGACCACGAGCAGTACTTC
CASITTGGDHEQYF
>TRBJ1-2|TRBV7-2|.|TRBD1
TGTGCCAGCAGCTTAGCACAGGGGGCCTACACCTTC
CASSLAQGAYTF
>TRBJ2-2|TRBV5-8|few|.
TGTGCCAGCAGCTCCAACGTTATGATACGGGGGGAGCTGTTTTTT
CASSSNVMIRGELFF
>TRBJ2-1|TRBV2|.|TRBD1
TGTGCCAGCAGCCTCGACAGGGGGGGATCCAATGAGCAGTTCTTC
CASSLDRGGSNEQFF
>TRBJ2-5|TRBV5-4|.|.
TGTGCCAGCAGCCGAGCCGGGACTGTCGGGGTAGAGACCCAGTACTTC
CASSRAGTVGVETQYF
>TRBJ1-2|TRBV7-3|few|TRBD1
TGTGCCAGCAGCCGGGGACAGGAAGATGGCTACACCTTC
CASSRGQEDGYTF
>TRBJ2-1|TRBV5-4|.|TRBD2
TGTGCCAGCAGCTTGAAGGGTAGCGGGGGGTTTCAGCAGTTCTTC
CASSLKGSGGFQQFF
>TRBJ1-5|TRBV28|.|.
TGTGCCAGCAGTTCTACCGGGGGGGGGCGTGAGCAGCCCCAGCATTTT
CASSSTGGGREQPQHF
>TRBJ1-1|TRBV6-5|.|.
TGTGCCAGCAGTTACTCGAGGGCGCGGACTGAAGCTTTCTTT
CASSYSRARTEAFF
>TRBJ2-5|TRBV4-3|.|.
TGCGCCAGCAGCCAAGATGGTGGCAGGGCAGAGACCCAGTACTTC
CASSQDGGRAETQYF
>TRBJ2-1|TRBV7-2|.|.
TGTGCCAGCAGAAGGGCGGGGTGGGATTACAATGAGCAGTTCTTC
CASRRAGWDYNEQFF
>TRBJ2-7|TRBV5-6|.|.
TGTGCCAGCAGCTTATGGAGAGGCGACGAGCAGTACTTC
CASSLWRGDEQYF
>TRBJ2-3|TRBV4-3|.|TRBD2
TGCGCCAGCAGCCAAGCCCTAGCGGGGGGGCCAGATACGCAGTATTTT
CASSQALAGGPDTQYF
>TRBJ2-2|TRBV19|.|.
TGTGCCAGTAGTTTTAGTGGGACACCGAACACCGGGGAGCTGTTTTTT
CASSFSGTPNTGELFF
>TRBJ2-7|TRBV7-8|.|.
TGTGCCAGCAGTATGGGAGTGACTCGAAAAGAGGAGCAGTACTTC
CASSMGVTRKEEQYF
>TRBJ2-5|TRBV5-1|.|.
TGCGCCAGCAGCCTGAACAGGGTAACCGAACAAGAGACCCAGTACTTC
CASSLNRVTEQETQYF
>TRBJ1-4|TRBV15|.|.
TGTGCCACCAGCAGAGAGTATAATGAAAAACTGTTTTTT
CATSREYNEKLFF
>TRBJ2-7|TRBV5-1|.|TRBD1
TGCGCCAGCAGCAGGGGGACAGGGGGCTCCTACGAGCAGTACTTC
CASSRGTGGSYEQYF
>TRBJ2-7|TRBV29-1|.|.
TGCAGCGTTCATCTCCAGGGTTCCTACGAGCAGTACTTC
CSVHLQGSYEQYF
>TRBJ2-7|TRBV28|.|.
TGTGCCAGCAGTTTATCGGGGGACCGATCCTACGAGCAGTACTTC
CASSLSGDRSYEQYF